Each of the 14 T cell receptor beta chains below was sequenced from the same sample in a study of T cell responses to AZD1222 COVID-19 vaccine (dated by TCRdb to about 2021). Receptors were amplified or captured by the immunoSEQ multiplex PCR assay. As stored in TCRdb, this immuneACCESS dataset retains in-frame rearrangements with V and J assigned. A fraction of the clones does not appear; measured against another copy, unresolved V genes explain less than half of the discrepancy, and the remainder lacks a known reason. This sample holds some 90,000 clones; over 75% were observed only once. Of the sample, 13% falls within the top ten clones. The time point label, read with the paper, signifies: baseline before first vaccination. The material sequenced was peripheral blood, taken on day 0 of AZD1222 vaccination. These receptors were obtained from an adult in good health.

DNA of the CDR3: TGTGCCAGCAGTACCCGGACAGCATCTAACTATGGCTACACCTTC. Translated: CASSTRTASNYGYTF. The chain recombines TRBV6-5 with TRBJ1-2; perhaps TRBD1 as D (6 bases). Between the trimmed V and J ends, which lost 5 bases and 0 bases, there was a span of 13 bases. This CDR3 has 15 residues. From germline, CDR1 is MNHEY and CDR2 SVGAGI.

The rearrangement uses TRBV6-1 and TRBJ1-3, with TRBD1 matching over 8 bases. The V gene's germline CDR1 is MNHNS and CDR2 SASEGT. CDR3 length: 19 amino acids. V shed 3 bases, J shed 1 base, and the junction held 14 bases outside the gene matches. In DNA, the CDR3 is TGTGCCAGCAGTGATTCTCCAGGGGGCCTGTCTGCATCTGGAAACACCATATATTTT. As protein: CASSDSPGGLSASGNTIYF.

This clone turned up a few times. The chain carries TRBV6-5 and TRBJ1-6; TRBD1 agrees at 7 bases. Losses at the gene ends were 5 bases for V and 5 bases for J; bases not matched to a gene: 6. This CDR3 has 15 amino acids. Germline loops: CDR1 MNHEY, CDR2 SVGAGI. CDR3 in DNA: TGTGCCAGCAGTACCGGACAGGCTAATAATTCACCCCTCCACTTT. This encodes CASSTGQANNSPLHF.

V usage is TRBV28 and J usage is TRBJ2-5; 9 positions agree with TRBD1. Germline-derived CDR1 and CDR2 are MDHEN and SYDVKM. This CDR3 is built from 15 residues. Losses at the gene ends were 3 bases for V and 4 bases for J; bases not matched to a gene: 6. For the CDR3, the DNA is TGTGCCAGCAGTTTCCCCGGGACAGGGCGAGAGACCCAGTACTTC. It codes for CASSFPGTGRETQYF.

The V gene is TRBV19, the J gene TRBJ2-7; perhaps D is TRBD1 or TRBD2 (6 bases each). This CDR3 is 14 amino acids long. Germline-derived CDR1 and CDR2 are LNHDA and SQIVND (reference sequence). Trimming took off 3 bases at V and 6 bases at J, with 15 bases between the two ends. The CDR3 sequence is CASSIRGGNGEQYF. In DNA form, the CDR3 reads TGTGCCAGTAGTATTAGAGGGGGGAACGGCGAGCAGTACTTC.

This chain connects TRBV18 to TRBJ1-5, with D perhaps matching TRBD1 (5 bases). CDR3 length: 14 amino acids. CDR1 and CDR2 (germline): KGHSH, LQKENI. Trimming left V 2 bases short and J 3 bases short, with 8 bases between. The CDR3 sequence: CASSPKDTNQPQHF. The CDR3 DNA is TGTGCCAGCTCACCAAAGGACACCAATCAGCCCCAGCATTTT.

This chain uses TRBV13 with TRBJ1-5; unclear D gene. Germline V gene sequence: CDR1 PRHDT, CDR2 FYEKMQ (reference sequence). The V and J ends lost 3 bases and 3 bases respectively, with 9 bases between them. This CDR3 has 14 amino acids. The CDR3 region is CASSFGGNNQPQHF. The CDR3 DNA is TGTGCCAGCAGCTTCGGAGGGAACAATCAGCCCCAGCATTTT.

The gene calls are TRBV7-2 and TRBJ1-4, with unresolved D. Deletions cut 1 base from V and 7 bases from J, with 7 bases between. The CDR3 runs 13 residues. The germline V gene encodes CDR1 SGHTA and CDR2 FQGNSA. The CDR3 is CASSLGGPEKLFF. The CDR3 coding sequence is TGTGCCAGCAGCTTAGGTGGGCCTGAAAAACTGTTTTTT.

The chain combines TRBV7-9 with TRBJ2-2; D uncertain. The germline gives CDR1 SEHNR, CDR2 FQNEAQ (reference sequence). V was pared by 1 base and J by 7 bases, with 10 bases between. The CDR3 is 14 amino acids. The CDR3 protein is CASSLGGRSGELFF. For the CDR3, the DNA is TGTGCCAGCAGCTTAGGGGGAAGGAGCGGGGAGCTGTTTTTT.

This chain uses TRBV7-8 with TRBJ2-5; TRBD1 aligns across 8 bases. This CDR3 is 15 amino acids long. Germline CDR1 is SGHVS and CDR2 is FQNEAQ. The J segment lost 2 bases and the V segment lost 5 bases, leaving 7 bases of the junction unmatched. CDR3 bases: TGTGCCAGCAGCCCCTCTGGGACAGGACAAGAGACCCAGTACTTC. Amino acids: CASSPSGTGQETQYF.

V gene TRBV10-3 combines with J gene TRBJ1-3; the D gene is possibly TRBD1 (5 bases). Germline V gene data show CDR1 as ENHRY and CDR2 as SYGVKD. Trimming removed 4 bases at V and 0 bases at J, with 16 bases between. The CDR3 is made up of 17 amino acids. CDR3 coding DNA: TGTGCCATCAGTGGGGGACGGGGACCTAGCTCTGGAAACACCATATATTTT. Translating it yields CAISGGRGPSSGNTIYF.

The chain is built from TRBV7-3 and TRBJ2-2; D is undetermined. V lost 5 bases to trimming and J lost 1 base, with 8 bases between them. Germline CDR1 SGHTA, CDR2 FQGTGA. This CDR3 contains 14 residues. The CDR3, as DNA: TGTGCCAGCAGCCCTCGACAGAACACCGGGGAGCTGTTTTTT. As protein: CASSPRQNTGELFF.

V is TRBV4-1 and J is TRBJ2-3, with a possible D match to TRBD2 (6 bases). Trimming took 2 bases from V and 3 from J, leaving 12 bases between them. CDR1 is MGHRA and CDR2 is YSYEKL in the germline V gene. This CDR3 contains 15 residues. Written as DNA, the CDR3 is TGCGCCAGCAGCCAAAGGGGCGGGGATACAGATACGCAGTATTTT. This codes for CASSQRGGDTDTQYF.

The chain couples TRBV2 to TRBJ2-1, with a weak D call TRBD2 (7 bases). Trimming removed 7 bases at V and 2 bases at J, with 15 bases between. Germline loops: CDR1 SNHLY, CDR2 FYNNEI. The CDR3 extends over 15 amino acids. CDR3 sequence (DNA): TGTGCCAGCACCCATGAGGGGGGGCCCTACAATGAGCAGTTCTTC. Its protein is CASTHEGGPYNEQFF.